The T cell receptor (beta chain) described here comes from a study of blood T cell repertoires in COVID-19 (dated by TCRdb to 2020 to 2022). For context, the study as a whole: The collaborator samples originated in the United States, Italy and Spain and spanned the acute and convalescent phases of COVID-19. The material from the prospective study consisted of cDNA or gDNA derived from T cells, B-cell-depleted T cells, or PBMCs. The repertoires were made available in a free public database intended to serve as a resource for research on the immune response to SARS-CoV-2. Samples were obtained from the ongoing ImmuneRACE study (first 160 participants) and from roughly 1,300 subjects provided by 6 global collaborators. A de-identified subject ID, COVID-19 status, age in years and sex were almost always included in the sample metadata. Deeply sampled blood TCRbeta repertoires from subjects exposed to, actively infected with, or recovered from COVID-19 were included in the dataset. HLA class I and class II types, where available, came from metadata supplied by the sample provider rather than from assay-based typing. What the authors observed across the whole study: The amount of clinical and demographic metadata varied by source and participant and was provided uncurated.

TCRbeta CDR3 regions were amplified from genomic DNA by means of the immunoSEQ Assay, a bias-controlled multiplex PCR. Regarding the original processing steps: The number of nucleated cells in each sample was estimated by amplification of reference gene primers within the assay. Sequence reads were collapsed and filtered to measure the absolute abundance of every unique TCRbeta CDR3 rearrangement. Productive Simpson clonality was computed per sample as the square root of Simpson's diversity index over productive rearrangements. In its TCRdb copy, this immuneACCESS table keeps in-frame sequences only and misses some clones. Where compared with another copy, unresolved V genes explain less than half of these, and the others have no known cause. That table is the source of V, J and clone size, and D and trimming were worked out from the DNA. Within this sample are approximately 470,000 clones, with around 90% of them counted one time only. About 0.65% of the sample rests with the top ten.

About this clone: Its antigen specificity is not known. No qualities accompany the bases; no much larger clone lies one base away.

Enrolling through a virtual design, the prospective study's participants ranged in age from roughly 18 to 89 years and lived across 24 United States geographic areas. In the prospective study, cohorts were assigned on the basis of participant-reported clinical history obtained from a screening survey and a study questionnaire. Recovered participants in ImmuneRACE Cohort 3 were defined as having two consecutive negative NP/OP PCR tests, clearance from a healthcare professional, or resolution of symptoms. In the prospective study, whole blood, serum and a nasopharyngeal or oropharyngeal swab were collected from each participant by mobile phlebotomists. Prospective study participants could optionally give additional blood draws and questionnaires over an approximately 2-month period. Before DNA extraction, blood samples from the prospective study were shipped at room temperature or frozen. CDR1 and CDR2, per the germline V gene, are SGHVS and FNYEAQ. The junction shows trimming of 5 bases on V and 7 bases on J, and the gene matches do not reach 5 bases of it. From the cysteine up to the phenylalanine, the CDR3 has a length of 14 residues. Kept here is only the CDR3 DNA, which spans 42 bases and is read in frame from base 1.

This TCR came from a woman aged 18 to 35 who had recovered from COVID-19. Sequenced input: PBMCs or T cells enriched from blood (not recorded which). This receptor chain uses TRBV7-6 and TRBJ1-4; a stretch of 9 junction bases matches TRBD1. The nucleotide sequence reads as follows: TGTGCCAGCAGCCCCGGGACAGGGACTGAAAAACTGTTTTTT. It specifies CASSPGTGTEKLFF.